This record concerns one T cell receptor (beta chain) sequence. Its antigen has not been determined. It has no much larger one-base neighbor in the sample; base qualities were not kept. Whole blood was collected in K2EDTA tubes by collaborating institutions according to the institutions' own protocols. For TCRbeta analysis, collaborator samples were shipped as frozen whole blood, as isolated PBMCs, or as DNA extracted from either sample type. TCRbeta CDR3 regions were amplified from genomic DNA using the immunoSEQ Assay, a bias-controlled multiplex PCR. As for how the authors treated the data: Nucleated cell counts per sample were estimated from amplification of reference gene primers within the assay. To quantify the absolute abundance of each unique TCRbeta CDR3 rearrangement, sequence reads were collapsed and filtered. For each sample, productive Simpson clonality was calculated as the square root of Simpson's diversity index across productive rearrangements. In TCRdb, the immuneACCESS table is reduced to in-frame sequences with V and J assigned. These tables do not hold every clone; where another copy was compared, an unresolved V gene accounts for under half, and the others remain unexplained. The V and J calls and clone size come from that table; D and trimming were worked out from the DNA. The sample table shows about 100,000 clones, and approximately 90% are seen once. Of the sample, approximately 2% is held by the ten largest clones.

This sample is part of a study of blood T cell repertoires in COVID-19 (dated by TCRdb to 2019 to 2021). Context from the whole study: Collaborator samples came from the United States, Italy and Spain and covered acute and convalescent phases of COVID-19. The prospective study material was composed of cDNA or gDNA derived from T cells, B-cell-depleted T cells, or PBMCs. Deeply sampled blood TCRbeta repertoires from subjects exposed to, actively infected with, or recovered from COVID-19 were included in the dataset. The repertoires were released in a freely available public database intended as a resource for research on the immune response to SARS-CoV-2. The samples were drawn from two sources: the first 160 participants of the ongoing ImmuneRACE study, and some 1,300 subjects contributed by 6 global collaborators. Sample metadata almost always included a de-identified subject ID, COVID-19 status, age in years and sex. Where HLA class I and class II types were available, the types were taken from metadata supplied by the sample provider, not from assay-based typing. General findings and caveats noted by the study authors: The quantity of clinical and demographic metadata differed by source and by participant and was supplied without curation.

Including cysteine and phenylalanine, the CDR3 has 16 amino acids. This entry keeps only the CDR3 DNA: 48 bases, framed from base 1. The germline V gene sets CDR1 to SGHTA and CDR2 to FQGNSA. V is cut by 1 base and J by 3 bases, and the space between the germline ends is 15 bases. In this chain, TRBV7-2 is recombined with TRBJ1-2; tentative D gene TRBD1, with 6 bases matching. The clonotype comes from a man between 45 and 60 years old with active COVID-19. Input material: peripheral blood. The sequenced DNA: TGTGCCAGCAGCTTAGGGACAGCGGTACAGGACTATGGCTACACCTTC. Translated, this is CASSLGTAVQDYGYTF.